A selection of T cell receptor beta chains follows, all from one sample in a study of cytomegalovirus exposure and HLA in healthy donors. Libraries were prepared by immunoSEQ multiplex PCR; TCRdb keeps only in-frame clonotypes and omits some of them. The sample has under 250,000 clones, over 80% seen once. The sequenced material came from PBMCs. All receptors derive from a woman in her 50s in good health and CMV-seropositive. Each CDR3 is given with its conserved first and last residue. The D gene is left open where the match is weak. The size field is filled for only some rows; it gives once, few, many or a size class.

size,V,J,D,CDR3,DNA
few,TRBV4-1,TRBJ1-5,TRBD1,CASSRQGGTGNQPQHF,TGCGCCAGCAGCCGGCAAGGCGGGACAGGGAATCAGCCCCAGCATTTT
-,TRBV11-3,TRBJ2-2,-,CASSLGTGYTGELFF,TGTGCCAGCAGCTTAGGAACAGGGTACACCGGGGAGCTGTTTTTT
once,TRBV27,TRBJ1-6,-,CASSLSGGSYNSPLHF,TGTGCCAGCAGTTTATCGGGGGGCTCCTATAATTCACCCCTCCACTTT
-,TRBV7-2,TRBJ2-4,TRBD2,CASSLAVTLAGENIQYF,TGTGCCAGCAGCTTAGCTGTAACTCTAGCGGGGGAAAACATTCAGTACTTC
-,TRBV6-5,TRBJ2-7,-,CATAFGGRGHEQYF,TGTGCCACCGCTTTTGGGGGCAGGGGCCACGAGCAGTACTTC
-,TRBV4-2,TRBJ1-2,-,CASSQEVLAINYGYTF,TGTGCCAGCAGCCAAGAAGTTTTAGCGATCAACTATGGCTACACCTTC
once,TRBV27,TRBJ1-1,-,CASSVQPLTEAFF,TGTGCCAGCAGTGTACAGCCCCTTACTGAAGCTTTCTTT
-,TRBV30,TRBJ1-5,-,CAWSGPLRSNQPQHF,TGTGCCTGGAGTGGACCGTTGCGGAGCAATCAGCCCCAGCATTTT
few,TRBV29-1,TRBJ1-1,-,CSGRGGPNTEAFF,TGCAGCGGCCGCGGCGGCCCGAACACTGAAGCTTTCTTT
-,TRBV27,TRBJ1-5,-,CASGMLQGRQPQHF,TGTGCCAGCGGGATGTTACAGGGTAGGCAGCCCCAGCATTTT
-,TRBV28,TRBJ1-4,TRBD1,CASNPGQPNEKLFF,TGTGCCAGCAATCCGGGACAGCCTAATGAAAAACTGTTTTTT
-,TRBV4-2,TRBJ1-2,-,CASSGPNYGYTF,TGTGCCAGCTCAGGGCCCAACTATGGCTACACCTTC
once,TRBV7-8,TRBJ2-7,-,CASSPPLGGTYEQYF,TGTGCCAGCAGCCCCCCTTTGGGGGGTACCTACGAGCAGTACTTC
-,TRBV7-2,TRBJ1-1,-,CASSLVRSFVQPKAFF,TGTGCCAGCAGCTTAGTCCGGAGCTTTGTTCAGCCAAAAGCTTTCTTT
-,TRBV5-1,TRBJ2-7,-,CASSLGTGLLYEQYF,TGCGCCAGCAGCTTGGGAACAGGGCTTTTGTACGAGCAGTACTTC
-,TRBV21-1,TRBJ1-4,-,CASSGQGDSANEKLFF,TGTGCCAGCAGTGGACAGGGGGATAGTGCTAATGAAAAACTGTTTTTT
-,TRBV30,TRBJ2-1,-,CAWNTQGSNEQFF,TGTGCCTGGAATACTCAGGGATCGAATGAGCAGTTCTTC
-,TRBV7-3,TRBJ2-1,-,CASSISGSSYNEQFF,TGTGCCAGCAGCATCAGCGGAAGCTCCTACAATGAGCAGTTCTTC